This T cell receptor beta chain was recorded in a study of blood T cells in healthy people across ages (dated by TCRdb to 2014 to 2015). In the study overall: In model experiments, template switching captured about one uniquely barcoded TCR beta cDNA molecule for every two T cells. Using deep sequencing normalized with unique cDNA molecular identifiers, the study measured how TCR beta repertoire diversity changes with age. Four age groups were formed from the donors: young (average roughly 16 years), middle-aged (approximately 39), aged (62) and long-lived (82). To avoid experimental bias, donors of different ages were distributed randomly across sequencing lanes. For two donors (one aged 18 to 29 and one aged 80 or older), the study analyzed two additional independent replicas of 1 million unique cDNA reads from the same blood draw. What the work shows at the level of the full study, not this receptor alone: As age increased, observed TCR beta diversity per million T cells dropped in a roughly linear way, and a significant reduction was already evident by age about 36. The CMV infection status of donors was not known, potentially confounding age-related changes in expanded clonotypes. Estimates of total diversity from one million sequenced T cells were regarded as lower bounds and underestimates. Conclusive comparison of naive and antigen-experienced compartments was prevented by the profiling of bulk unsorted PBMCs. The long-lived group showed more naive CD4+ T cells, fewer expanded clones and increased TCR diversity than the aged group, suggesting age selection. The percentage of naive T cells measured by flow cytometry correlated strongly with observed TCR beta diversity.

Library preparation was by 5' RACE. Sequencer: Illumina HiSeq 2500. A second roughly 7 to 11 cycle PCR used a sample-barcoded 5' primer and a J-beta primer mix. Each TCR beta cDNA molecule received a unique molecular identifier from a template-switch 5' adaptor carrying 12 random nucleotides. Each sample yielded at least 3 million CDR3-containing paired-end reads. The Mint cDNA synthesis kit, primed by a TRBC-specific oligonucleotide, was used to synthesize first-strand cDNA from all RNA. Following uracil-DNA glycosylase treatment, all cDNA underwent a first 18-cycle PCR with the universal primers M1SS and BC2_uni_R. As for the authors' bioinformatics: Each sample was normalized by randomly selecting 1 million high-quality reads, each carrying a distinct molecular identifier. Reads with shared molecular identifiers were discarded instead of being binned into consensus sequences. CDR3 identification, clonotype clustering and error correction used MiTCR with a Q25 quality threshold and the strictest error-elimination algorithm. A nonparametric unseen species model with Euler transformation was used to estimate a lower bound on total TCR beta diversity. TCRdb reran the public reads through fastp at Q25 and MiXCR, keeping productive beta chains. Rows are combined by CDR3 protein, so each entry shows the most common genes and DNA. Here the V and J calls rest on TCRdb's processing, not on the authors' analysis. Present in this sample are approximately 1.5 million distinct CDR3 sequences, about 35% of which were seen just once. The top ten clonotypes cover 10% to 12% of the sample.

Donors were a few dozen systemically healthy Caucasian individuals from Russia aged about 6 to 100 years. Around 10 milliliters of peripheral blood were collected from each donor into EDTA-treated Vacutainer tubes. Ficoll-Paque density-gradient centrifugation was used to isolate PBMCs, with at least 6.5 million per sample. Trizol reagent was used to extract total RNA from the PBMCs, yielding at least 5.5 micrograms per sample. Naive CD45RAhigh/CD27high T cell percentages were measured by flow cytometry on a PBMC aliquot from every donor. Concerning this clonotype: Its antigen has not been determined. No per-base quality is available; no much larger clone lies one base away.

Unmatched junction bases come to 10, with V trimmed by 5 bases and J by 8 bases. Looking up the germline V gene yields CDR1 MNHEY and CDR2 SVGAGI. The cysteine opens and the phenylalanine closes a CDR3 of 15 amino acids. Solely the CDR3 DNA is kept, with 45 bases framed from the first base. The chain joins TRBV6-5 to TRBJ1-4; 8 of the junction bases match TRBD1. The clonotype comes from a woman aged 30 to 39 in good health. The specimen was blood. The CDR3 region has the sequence CASSPFQGAQEKLFF. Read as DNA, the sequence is TGTGCCAGCAGTCCGTTTCAGGGGGCGCAGGAAAAACTGTTTTTT.